This T cell receptor beta chain was captured in a study of T cell clones after liver transplantation. On the study more broadly: Liver transplant recipients had immunosuppression withdrawal attempted within 2 years. Apart from three HCV-positive recipients, transplants were for non-autoimmune, non-viral reasons.

Per the germline V gene, CDR1 is SGDLS and CDR2 is YYNGEE. The CDR3 runs to 15 residues. V lost 1 base and J 5 bases, leaving 15 bases between the germline ends. Clones were read by immunoSEQ multiplex PCR, and TCRdb kept only the in-frame ones, dropping some. There are roughly 100,000 clones in the sample; 82% occur only once, and about 0.89% lies in the top ten. The V call is TRBV9, the J call TRBJ2-5; D is perhaps TRBD2 (6 bases). The clonotype was recovered from a human donor who received a liver transplant. The sequenced sample was CD4+ T cells from blood, obtained before liver transplant. The CDR3, as DNA: TGTGCCAGCAGCGTACAGGCGGGACCAAGGGAGACCCAGTACTTC. This gives the protein CASSVQAGPRETQYF.